This is a list of T cell receptor beta chains from one sample in a study of blood T cell repertoires in COVID-19. The method was immunoSEQ multiplex PCR; TCRdb's version includes in-frame clones alone and lacks a portion of them. The profile shows some 250,000 clones, about 76% of them singletons. Sequencing was carried out using peripheral blood. The receptors here all came from a woman in her sixties with active or convalescent COVID-19. The CDR3 runs from the conserved cysteine through the conserved F or W. A D gene is named only where the DNA matches it firmly. Rows may omit the clone size; those that give it use once, few, many or a size class.

size,V,J,D,DNA,CDR3
-,TRBV12-5,TRBJ2-3,TRBD2,TGTGCTAGCATAGCGGGGGGGCAGGATACGCAGTATTTT,CASIAGGQDTQYF
-,TRBV6-1,TRBJ1-2,-,TGTGCCAGCAGTGAAGGATACCGGTTAGGCTACACCTTC,CASSEGYRLGYTF
-,TRBV7-6,TRBJ1-4,-,TGTGCCAGCAGCTTAATGGGGGGGTCAGAAAAACTGTTTTTT,CASSLMGGSEKLFF
-,TRBV24-1,TRBJ1-1,TRBD1,TGTGCCACCAGTAGGGGACAGGTCCTTATGAACACTGAAGCTTTCTTT,CATSRGQVLMNTEAFF
-,TRBV10-3,TRBJ2-5,TRBD1,TGTGCCATCAGTGAGGGGACAGGGGGCGCCCAAGAGACCCAGTACTTC,CAISEGTGGAQETQYF
many,TRBV9,TRBJ1-2,-,TGTGCCAGCAGCGTAGTCCAGGACACACAAGAATATGGCTACACCTTC,CASSVVQDTQEYGYTF
-,TRBV7-8,TRBJ2-1,TRBD2,TGTGCCAGCAGCACCGGGGGGGCAAGCTCCTACAATGAGCAGTTCTTC,CASSTGGASSYNEQFF
once,TRBV29-1,TRBJ2-3,-,TGCAGCGTTGACAGGGGGGGCACAGATACGCAGTATTTT,CSVDRGGTDTQYF
once,TRBV3-1/TRBV3-2,TRBJ1-4,-,TGTGCCAGCAGCCAACCGGACAGCTTGAATGAAAAACTGTTTTTT,CASSQPDSLNEKLFF
-,TRBV4-3,TRBJ2-7,TRBD1,TGCGCCAGCAGCCAAGGGACTCGGGGGACAGGGGCTTCCTTC,CASSQGTRGTGASF
-,TRBV30,TRBJ2-5,TRBD2,TGTGCCTGGAGTGTTCGGGGGGGTCAAGAGACCCAGTACTTC,CAWSVRGGQETQYF
once,TRBV2,TRBJ1-4,-,TGTGCCAGCACGTCGCAGGGCAACACTAATGAAAAACTGTTTTTT,CASTSQGNTNEKLFF
-,TRBV19,TRBJ2-3,-,TGTGCCAGTAGTATAAATTTTTACCGGACAGGCACAGATACGCAGTATTTT,CASSINFYRTGTDTQYF
-,TRBV2,TRBJ2-7,TRBD1,TGTGCCACCACCCAGGGGGCCCACGAGCAGTACTTC,CATTQGAHEQYF
-,TRBV6-5,TRBJ2-5,-,TGTGCCAGCAGCCGCGGGGACCCAAAAGAGACCCAGTACTTC,CASSRGDPKETQYF
-,TRBV3-1/TRBV3-2,TRBJ2-7,-,TGTGCCAGCAGCCAAGCCGGACAGACACATTCCTACGAGCAGTACTTC,CASSQAGQTHSYEQYF
-,TRBV5-6,TRBJ1-5,-,TGTGCCAGCAGCCAGGATAGAGATCAGCCCCAGCATTTT,CASSQDRDQPQHF
once,TRBV19,TRBJ2-7,-,TGTGCCAGTAGTCAGGGGATGCCCTACGAGCAGTACTTC,CASSQGMPYEQYF
-,TRBV6-5,TRBJ1-3,TRBD1,TGTGCCAGCAGTCTAGGGACAGGCAACACCATATATTTT,CASSLGTGNTIYF
-,TRBV29-1,TRBJ2-7,-,TGCAGGGATCCCTCGAGGACCTACGAGCAGTACTTC,CRDPSRTYEQYF
once,TRBV3-1/TRBV3-2,TRBJ2-7,-,TGTGCCAGCAGCCAAGAGGTGCTAGTCTCCTACGAGCAGTACTTC,CASSQEVLVSYEQYF
-,TRBV18,TRBJ1-2,-,TGTGCCAGCTCACCACCGAGAGGCTATGGCTACACCTTC,CASSPPRGYGYTF
-,TRBV7-9,TRBJ1-1,-,TGTGCCAGCAGCTACAACAGGAACACTGAAGCTTTCTTT,CASSYNRNTEAFF
-,TRBV5-4,TRBJ1-4,-,TGTGCCAGCAGCTCCCCGGGGGATGAAAAACTGTTTTTT,CASSSPGDEKLFF
once,TRBV2,TRBJ2-7,TRBD1,TGTGCCAGCAGTGACCGGACAGGAACCTACGAGCAGTACTTC,CASSDRTGTYEQYF